This TCR beta chain was sequenced during a study of shared clonotypes between healthy human individuals. Note on this clone: Its specificity is not known.

Findings and limits, study-wide: The small donor group covered limited genetic and exposure diversity. Clonotype sharing among donors was expected to depend on sequencing depth.

What was sequenced on ten immunoSEQ deep assay plates was unsorted PBMC DNA. The data were produced by immunoSEQ multiplex PCR, yet TCRdb's version contains in-frame clones alone and is incomplete. The table records 450,000 to 500,000 clones, about 80% of them present only once. Donors, without exception, were Caucasian adults residing in Nashville, Tennessee. The germline CDR1 and CDR2 sequences are KGHSH and LQKENI. The V gene end was trimmed by 5 bases and the J gene end by 6 bases; junction bases not matched to a gene: 19. The CDR3 runs 18 residues. The sequenced sample was PBMCs. The chain combines TRBV18 with TRBJ1-2; 9 positions agree with TRBD1. This receptor was obtained from a middle-aged woman in good health. Some clones in this sample may be carry-over from other donors' samples. The CDR3 reads CASSGQGSRPLEGHGYTF. In DNA form, the CDR3 reads TGTGCCAGCTCAGGACAGGGGAGTAGGCCCTTGGAAGGTCATGGCTACACCTTC.